The rows below give T cell receptor beta chains drawn from one sample of a study of CD8+CD57+ T cells in acquired aplastic anemia. MiXCR, applied by TCRdb to the reads, yields one record per CDR3 protein. Of about 160,000 distinct CDR3 sequences in the sample, 70% to 80% were seen once. The sequenced material came from sorted CD4+, CD8+, or CD8+CD57+ T cells (not recorded which) from PBMCs. Receptors were obtained from a human donor with aplastic anemia. The CDR3 runs from the conserved cysteine through the conserved F or W. Each record gives: V gene, D gene, J gene, clone size, CDR3 DNA, CDR3 protein. A D gene is named only where the DNA matches it firmly. Clone size appears in some rows only: once, few, many, or a class for an expanded clone.

TRBV29-1	NA	TRBJ2-7	NA	TGCAGCGCCGCGCGGTGGACAGGGCGGGAGGAGCAGTACTTC	CSAARWTGREEQYF
TRBV10-3	NA	TRBJ1-1	NA	TGTGCCATCAGTGACGGGTACACTGAAGCTTTCTTT	CAISDGYTEAFF
TRBV7-9	TRBD1	TRBJ2-2	NA	TGTGCCAGCAGCTTAAAGGGGGACAGGGGGCTGCGTGGCGTGGAGCTGTTTTTT	CASSLKGDRGLRGVELFF
TRBV5-5	NA	TRBJ2-3	NA	TGTGCCAGCAGCTCCAACAGCCGACGGTGGGGACTCACAGATACGCAGTATTTT	CASSSNSRRWGLTDTQYF
TRBV24-1	NA	TRBJ1-2	NA	TGTGCCACCAGTGATTCCCCAACAGGGTATGGCTACACCTTC	CATSDSPTGYGYTF
TRBV15	NA	TRBJ2-7	NA	TGTGCCACCAGCAGAGCGACGGGGCTAAGGAACGAGCAGTACTTC	CATSRATGLRNEQYF
TRBV7-2	NA	TRBJ1-5	NA	TGTGCCAGCAGCTTAGCGTCTTTTAGCAATCAGCCCCAGCATTTT	CASSLASFSNQPQHF
TRBV19	NA	TRBJ1-1	NA	TGTGCCAGTAGTATTCCGACGGCTGAAGCTTTCTTT	CASSIPTAEAFF
TRBV7-2	NA	TRBJ2-7	NA	TGTGCCAGCAGCTTAGCGCGGCGTGGGGCCTACGAGCAGTACTTC	CASSLARRGAYEQYF
TRBV14	NA	TRBJ1-1	NA	TGTGCCAGCAGCCAAGACGTCATGAACACTGAAGCTTTCTTT	CASSQDVMNTEAFF
TRBV15	TRBD2	TRBJ2-5	NA	TGTGCCACGGGAGGGCACCGCCAAGAGACCCAGTACTTC	CATGGHRQETQYF
TRBV7-3	NA	TRBJ2-5	few	TGTGCCAGCAGCGTGGGTCAGGGCCTGGGGGAGACCCAGTACTTC	CASSVGQGLGETQYF
TRBV7-9	NA	TRBJ2-3	NA	TGTGCCAGCAGCCCGTCAGGGGATGCGCAGTATTTT	CASSPSGDAQYF
TRBV14	NA	TRBJ2-3	NA	TGTGCCAGCAGCCACCTGGATCTGGGGACAAAGGGAGGAGATACGCAGTATTTT	CASSHLDLGTKGGDTQYF
TRBV4-3	TRBD1	TRBJ2-1	NA	TGCGTCAGCACCCCCGGGACAGTGGGCTACAATGAGCAGTTCTTC	CVSTPGTVGYNEQFF
TRBV27	TRBD1	TRBJ2-1	few	TGTGCCAGCAGTCCTGGACAGGGGGCAGGTGAGCAGTTCTTC	CASSPGQGAGEQFF
TRBV20-1	TRBD2	TRBJ2-1	NA	TGCAGTGCTAGTGGGACTAGCGGGTCCTACAATGAGCAGTTCTTC	CSASGTSGSYNEQFF
TRBV20-1	NA	TRBJ2-7	few	TGCAGTGCAATGACCGGGACAAGCTCCTACGAGCAGTACTTC	CSAMTGTSSYEQYF
TRBV29-1	TRBD1	TRBJ1-2	NA	TGCAGCGTTGAAGATCGGGTCAGGGGGAACTATGGCTACACCTTC	CSVEDRVRGNYGYTF
TRBV7-9	NA	TRBJ2-5	NA	TGTGCCAGCAACCCTCATGGGGGTGAGACCCAGTACTTC	CASNPHGGETQYF
TRBV7-6	TRBD2	TRBJ2-7	NA	TGTGCCAGCAGCCACAATAGCGGGAGGGGATACGAGCAGTACTTC	CASSHNSGRGYEQYF
TRBV2	NA	TRBJ1-5	NA	TGTGCCAGCAGTGGAAATTCGCTTTATCAGCCCCAGCATTTT	CASSGNSLYQPQHF
TRBV10-3	TRBD2	TRBJ2-7	NA	TGTGCCACCAGTATACGGGGGGACGAGCAGTACTTC	CATSIRGDEQYF
TRBV24-1	NA	TRBJ2-5	NA	TGTGCCACCAGTAGGCGGGGAAGAGAGACCCAGTACTTC	CATSRRGRETQYF
TRBV11-2	NA	TRBJ1-5	NA	TGTGCCAGCAGCTTAACGTCAGCTCAGCCCCAGCATTTT	CASSLTSAQPQHF
TRBV20-1	NA	TRBJ1-2	NA	TGCAGTGCTGCAACCAGGGGTAGGGGCTATGGCTACACCTTC	CSAATRGRGYGYTF
TRBV10-3	NA	TRBJ2-1	few	TGTGCCATCGGTGGAGGGGGCAATGAGCAGTTCTTC	CAIGGGGNEQFF
TRBV24-1	NA	TRBJ2-7	NA	TGTGCCAGCAGCCTGTTATCTAGAGGGTTTAACGAGCAGTACTTC	CASSLLSRGFNEQYF
TRBV24-1	TRBD2	TRBJ2-3	NA	TGTGCCACCAGTGACCGTCTAGCGGGAGGGGAAGATACGCAGTATTTT	CATSDRLAGGEDTQYF
TRBV19	TRBD1	TRBJ2-5	NA	TGTGCCAGTAGCAAGACCCGGACAGGGAGAGGCCAAGAGACCCAGTACTTC	CASSKTRTGRGQETQYF
TRBV2	NA	TRBJ2-7	NA	TGTGCCAGCGGTGCGTGGAGGGTGCTGAGAGGGGAGCAGTACTTC	CASGAWRVLRGEQYF
TRBV5-1	NA	TRBJ2-4	few	TGCGCCAGCAGCCCCCGGACACCCTACGAAAAAAAAGACATTCAGTACTTC	CASSPRTPYEKKDIQYF
TRBV12-3/TRBV12-4	TRBD2	TRBJ2-7	few	TGTGCCAGCGGCGGGAGGGCCATCTCCTACGAGCAGTACTTC	CASGGRAISYEQYF
TRBV6-1	NA	TRBJ2-1	few	TGTGCCAGCCTGCGGCGCGGTTTGGGGCAGTTCTTC	CASLRRGLGQFF
TRBV2	NA	TRBJ1-2	few	TGTGCCAGCACCCAGAACTATGGCTACACCTTC	CASTQNYGYTF
TRBV5-1	NA	TRBJ2-7	many	TGCGCCAGCAGCCCGAACCCCCTGGGGAGGAGCTCCTACGAGCAGTACTTC	CASSPNPLGRSSYEQYF
TRBV20-1	NA	TRBJ2-5	NA	TGCAGTGCCACCGGACACAGCCAAGAGACCCAGTACTTC	CSATGHSQETQYF
TRBV29-1	NA	TRBJ2-3	NA	TGCAGCGTCCGTAAGGGGAATCGAGTAACAGATACGCAGTATTTT	CSVRKGNRVTDTQYF
TRBV10-1	NA	TRBJ2-4	NA	TGCGCCAGCAGTACCGGAAGAAGCGCAGGAAACATTCAGTACTTC	CASSTGRSAGNIQYF
TRBV6-6	TRBD1	TRBJ1-5	NA	TGTGCCAGCAGTGTCACAGGGGGCATGGGCAATCAGCCCCAGCATTTT	CASSVTGGMGNQPQHF
TRBV7-4	TRBD2	TRBJ2-5	NA	TGTGCCAGCAGCTTAGGAGCGGGGGGGCAAGAGACCCAGTACTTC	CASSLGAGGQETQYF
TRBV7-3	TRBD1	TRBJ1-2	NA	TGTGCCAGCAGAACCCCGGGACAGGGGCAGGGCTACACCTTC	CASRTPGQGQGYTF
TRBV7-9	NA	TRBJ2-3	NA	TGTGCCAGCAGCTTTCGGGGGGATACGCAGTATTTT	CASSFRGDTQYF
TRBV6-2/TRBV6-3	NA	TRBJ2-7	NA	TGTGCCAGCCGATACCGGGCTTACTACGAGCAGTACTTC	CASRYRAYYEQYF
TRBV20-1	TRBD2	TRBJ2-7	NA	TGCAGTGCTAGAGATCCCCTAGCGGGTAGCTCCTACGAGCAGTACTTC	CSARDPLAGSSYEQYF
TRBV19	NA	TRBJ1-5	NA	TGTGCCAGTAGTTCCCAAGAGACTCAGCCCCAGCATTTT	CASSSQETQPQHF
TRBV9	NA	TRBJ1-2	NA	TGTGCCAGCAGCGGGGGGGGGGACGTTAGCTATGGCTACACCTTC	CASSGGGDVSYGYTF
TRBV9	NA	TRBJ1-1	NA	TGTGCCAGCAGCGTAGGAGGGGCAGGGAACACTGAAGCTTTCTTT	CASSVGGAGNTEAFF
TRBV7-9	NA	TRBJ2-7	NA	TGCGCCAGCAGCCGGGGACTCCAGGCCTACGAGCAGTACTTC	CASSRGLQAYEQYF
TRBV20-1	TRBD2	TRBJ2-3	NA	TGCAGTGCTAGAGCCCCGCGGGGGGCAAACACAGATACGCAGTATTTT	CSARAPRGANTDTQYF
TRBV10-1	NA	TRBJ2-7	NA	TGCGCCATTGGGGGGGAGCAGTACTTC	CAIGGEQYF